These 4 T cell receptor beta chains were sequenced from one sample in a study of OX40 agonist ivuxolimab in advanced cancers. Profiling relied on immunoSEQ multiplex PCR, and the TCRdb table lists in-frame clones only, not all of them. The sample yields roughly 45,000 clones, 86% seen once. Sequences were derived from CD4+ or CD8+ T cells sorted from blood, sampled in a trial of the OX40 agonist ivuxolimab. Every receptor here comes from an adult with an advanced solid tumor such as melanoma, head and neck, liver or kidney cancer.

The rearrangement uses TRBV6-5 and TRBJ2-4; D is perhaps TRBD1 (5 bases). From germline, CDR1 is MNHEY and CDR2 SVGAGI. This CDR3 has 16 amino acids. V lost 2 bases and J lost 0, with 11 bases in between. CDR3 protein: CASSYAGILAKNIQYF. CDR3 nucleotide sequence: TGTGCCAGCAGTTACGCAGGGATTTTAGCCAAAAACATTCAGTACTTC.

This clone was seen only once. The chain links TRBV21-1 to TRBJ2-7. TRBV21-1 counts as a pseudogene. This CDR3 region has 12 residues. This chain's CDR3 is CASSSTDGEQYF. The CDR3 DNA is TGTGCCAGCAGCAGTACGGACGGCGAGCAGTACTTC.

This clone was seen once. The chain carries TRBV19 and TRBJ1-1; 9 bases are a match to TRBD1. V lost 6 bases and J lost 11; bases outside the gene matches: 16. This CDR3 region has 15 residues. Per the germline V gene, CDR1 is LNHDA and CDR2 is SQIVND (reference sequence). The CDR3 DNA reads as TGTGCCAGTAGCTTTAACCCCGTACAGGGGGCTATGGCTTTCTTT. It yields the protein CASSFNPVQGAMAFF.

On this clone: The sample carries other DNA sequences with the same CDR3. The J gene is TRBJ2-5, the V gene TRBV5-1; D not certain. The V gene's germline CDR1 is SGHRS and CDR2 YFSETQ. Trimming left V 7 bases short and J 1 base short, with 17 bases between. The CDR3 contains 15 residues. The CDR3 DNA follows: TGCGCCAGCGGCATTACTCAGCAGACCCAAGAGACCCAGTACTTC. It translates to CASGITQQTQETQYF. Drawing the rest from reference TRBV5-1 and TRBJ2-5, the complete variable domain is KAGVTQTPRYLIKTRGQQVTLSCSPISGHRSVSWYQQTPGQGLQFLFEYFSETQRNKGNFPGRFSGRQFSNSRSEMNVSTLELGDSALYLCASGITQQTQETQYFGPGTRLLVL.